Following are 29 T cell receptor beta chains from one sample sequenced in a study of CXCR3-negative and CXCR3-positive naive CD8 T cells. Via 5' RACE with UMI labels, TRB cDNA libraries were prepared. TCRdb re-called the 5' RACE reads; every CDR3 protein appears as one record, without DNA. Across some 130,000 distinct CDR3 sequences, the top ten clones capture just under 0.5% of the sample. Sequencing was done on a sample of naive CXCR3- CD8+ T cells from blood. Subset specified: CD45RO-CCR7+CD27+CD95- naive CD8+ T cells lacking CXCR3 (TNR3-). These receptors were obtained from a human donor in good health. Some clones in this sample may be carry-over from other donors' samples.

The V and J genes are TRBV6-1 and TRBJ2-7; without DNA, the TCRdb call of TRBD2 cannot be checked. CDR3 length equals 17 residues. From germline, CDR1 is MNHNS and CDR2 SASEGT. This CDR3 reads CASSEGGLAGPTDEQYF.

The chain links TRBV4-2 to TRBJ2-7; without DNA, the TCRdb call of TRBD1 cannot be checked. Germline V lookup: CDR1 LGHNA, CDR2 YNFKEQ. The CDR3 is 16 amino acids. The CDR3 sequence is CASSQEAGGAIYEQYF.

The chain uses TRBV5-6 and TRBJ1-1; TCRdb's D call of TRBD1 is untestable without DNA. The CDR3 runs 13 residues. Germline V gene sequence: CDR1 SGHDT, CDR2 YYEEEE. The chain's CDR3 is CASSFWAGTEAFF.

V gene TRBV29-1 combines with J gene TRBJ2-5; there is no DNA to check the TCRdb D call of TRBD1. The CDR3 loop spans 12 amino acids. Germline V gives CDR1 SQVTM, CDR2 ANQGSEA. CDR3 sequence reads: CSVEQQGYTQYF.

The chain uses TRBV27 and TRBJ2-2; TCRdb's D call, TRBD2, is unchecked because there is no DNA. Germline V gene sequence: CDR1 MNHEY, CDR2 SMNVEV (reference sequence). The CDR3 length is 16 residues. This chain's CDR3 is CASSALLFANTGELFF.

J is TRBJ2-1 and V is TRBV3-1; lacking DNA, the TRBD1 call made by TCRdb goes unchecked. This CDR3 contains 15 residues. The germline V gene encodes CDR1 LGHDT and CDR2 YNNKEL (reference sequence). Here the CDR3 reads CASSQVGPGLNEQFF.

This rearrangement joins TRBV7-9 to TRBJ1-1; lacking DNA, the TRBD1 call made by TCRdb goes unchecked. The CDR3 is 16 residues long. Germline assignment: CDR1 SEHNR and CDR2 FQNEAQ (reference sequence). CDR3 amino acids: CASSLSGTGGNTEAFF.

V is TRBV5-1 and J is TRBJ1-1. Germline-derived CDR1 and CDR2 are SGHRS and YFSETQ. The CDR3 totals 11 residues. This CDR3 is CASSDGPEAFF.

This chain links TRBV27 with TRBJ2-7; lacking DNA, the TRBD1 call made by TCRdb goes unchecked. Germline values: CDR1 MNHEY, CDR2 SMNVEV (reference sequence). The CDR3 covers 14 residues. The CDR3 sequence: CASSPGTAGYEQYF.

The CDR3 sequence is CASSLGGAEIPNEQFF. The gene calls are TRBV7-9 and TRBJ2-1. The CDR3 runs to 16 residues. CDR1 and CDR2 (germline): SEHNR, FQNEAQ (reference sequence).

V usage is TRBV29-1 and J usage is TRBJ2-1. Germline CDR1 SQVTM, CDR2 ANQGSEA. The CDR3 length is 11 residues. The CDR3 protein is CSVGLGNEQFF.

The genes are TRBV27 and TRBJ1-5. CDR3 length equals 14 residues. CDR1 and CDR2 (germline): MNHEY, SMNVEV (reference sequence). The CDR3 region is CASSLRQGNQPQHF.

The CDR3 loop reads CSVVERTGHTDTQYF. The chain uses TRBV29-1 and TRBJ2-3; with no DNA, the TCRdb D assignment of TRBD1 cannot be verified. The length of the CDR3 is 15 residues. CDR1 SQVTM and CDR2 ANQGSEA come from the germline V gene.

V is TRBV11-2 and J is TRBJ2-1; TCRdb designates TRBD1, a call that cannot be tested without DNA. Germline CDR1 reads SGHAT; CDR2 reads FQNNGV. This CDR3 is 18 amino acids long. This chain's CDR3 is CASSYPVITGRSYNEQFF.

V is TRBV27 and J is TRBJ2-6; TCRdb gives TRBD2 as the D gene, but with no DNA this cannot be confirmed. The CDR3 spans 18 residues. CDR1 MNHEY and CDR2 SMNVEV come from the germline V gene (reference sequence). The CDR3 region is CASSPRPGALSGADVLTF.

The V call is TRBV29-1, the J call TRBJ2-7. Germline assignment: CDR1 SQVTM and CDR2 ANQGSEA. There are 13 residues in the CDR3. CDR3 protein: CTVEYPSSYEQYF.

V and J are TRBV7-2 and TRBJ1-2. The CDR3 covers 14 residues. CDR1 SGHTA and CDR2 FQGNSA come from the germline V gene. This CDR3 is CASSLGAGFYGYTF.

The chain employs TRBV20-1 and TRBJ2-1; TCRdb returns TRBD1, unconfirmable since there is no DNA. The germline V gene has CDR1 DFQATT and CDR2 SNEGSKA (reference sequence). This CDR3 region has 15 residues. The CDR3 loop is CSARDVGQGTPEQFF.

V is TRBV4-3 and J is TRBJ1-5; there is no DNA to check the TCRdb D call of TRBD1. Germline V gene sequence: CDR1 LGHNA, CDR2 YSLEER. The CDR3 is made up of 17 amino acids. The CDR3 sequence: CASSQDDSGTPHQPQHF.

V gene TRBV6-2 or TRBV6-3 combines with J gene TRBJ2-7; the D call from TCRdb, TRBD2, cannot be confirmed without DNA. The CDR3 consists of 19 residues. Germline V CDR1 and CDR2: MNHEY, SVGEGT. The CDR3 here is CASSYGVDLVFPKGYEQYF.

This chain joins TRBV5-6 and TRBJ2-7. The length of the CDR3 is 12 residues. Germline CDR1 is SGHDT and CDR2 is YYEEEE. CDR3 in amino acids: CASSFEFGEQYF.

The chain carries TRBV13 and TRBJ2-5. CDR3 size: 13 residues. Germline V gives CDR1 PRHDT, CDR2 FYEKMQ (reference sequence). The CDR3 loop is CASSLGWWETQYF.

This rearrangement joins TRBV28 to TRBJ2-7; TCRdb picks TRBD1, but there is no DNA to check that call. The CDR3 covers 14 residues. Germline CDR1 MDHEN, CDR2 SYDVKM. Here the CDR3 reads CASSWDNRPYEQYF. Based on the CDR3 plus reference TRBV28 and TRBJ2-7, the full variable domain is DVKVTQSSRYLVKRTGEKVFLECVQDMDHENMFWYRQDPGLGLRLIYFSYDVKMKEKGDIPEGYSVSREKKERFSLILESASTNQTSMYLCASSWDNRPYEQYFGPGTRLTVT.

The chain combines TRBV5-1 with TRBJ2-4; the D gene TCRdb calls, TRBD2, cannot be checked with no DNA. The length of the CDR3 is 13 residues. The germline V gene encodes CDR1 SGHRS and CDR2 YFSETQ. CDR3: CASSGWGENIQYF.

The chain joins TRBV7-3 to TRBJ2-1. The CDR3 is 15 amino acids. Germline lookup yields CDR1 SGHTA and CDR2 FQGTGA. CDR3 amino acids: CASSLSSAFYNEQFF.

The chain joins TRBV20-1 to TRBJ2-3. The V gene's germline CDR1 is DFQATT and CDR2 SNEGSKA (reference sequence). The CDR3 loop spans 14 amino acids. CDR3 region: CSAKTDIPTDTQYF.

The chain recombines TRBV2 with TRBJ2-7; TCRdb proposes TRBD2, but this gene call is untestable without DNA. CDR3 size: 14 residues. Looked up from germline, CDR1 is SNHLY and CDR2 is FYNNEI. CDR3 region: CASIPLAGWYEQYF.

This chain uses TRBV7-6 with TRBJ2-1. Germline V lookup: CDR1 SGHVS, CDR2 FNYEAQ. This CDR3 is built from 14 residues. The CDR3 protein is CASSLPGPLNEQFF.

The rearrangement uses TRBV4-1 and TRBJ2-3. Germline loops: CDR1 MGHRA, CDR2 YSYEKL. This CDR3 has 14 amino acids. The CDR3 here is CASSQDGTSDTQYF.